This T cell receptor beta chain appears in the sequencing data of a study of cytomegalovirus exposure and HLA in healthy donors. Study-level background: Both the 120 validation repertoires and the 600 to 700 first-cohort repertoires used the same platform, as reported by a later analysis. Study findings and constraints: Subsequent analysis of the approximately 120 validation repertoires found a tendency for first-cohort TCR clusters to co-occur. The classifier reportedly diagnosed cytomegalovirus status with high specificity and sensitivity.

Comment on this clone: Its antigen is as yet unknown.

With V trimmed by 6 bases and J by 0 bases, 14 bases remained unmatched. CDR3 size: 18 residues. Germline CDR1 PRHDT, CDR2 FYEKMQ (reference sequence). Assay: immunoSEQ multiplex PCR; the TCRdb copy retains only in-frame clones and omits some. The sample contains 80,000 to 100,000 clones, more than 75% of which appear only once. Sequencing was performed on PBMCs. The chain is built from TRBV13 and TRBJ2-4, with 7 bases fitting TRBD1. This receptor was taken from a man aged 18 to 30 in good health and CMV-seropositive. This chain's CDR3 is CASSPGTDLTLAKNIQYF. In nucleotides, the CDR3 is TGTGCCAGCAGTCCCGGGACAGACCTCACCTTAGCCAAAAACATTCAGTACTTC. The variable domain in full, completed from reference TRBV13 and TRBJ2-4, reads AAGVIQSPRHLIKEKRETATLKCYPIPRHDTVYWYQQGPGQDPQFLISFYEKMQSDKGSIPDRFSAQQFSDYHSELNMSSLELGDSALYFCASSPGTDLTLAKNIQYFGAGTRLSVL.